This T cell receptor (beta chain) comes out of a study of blood T cell repertoires in COVID-19 (dated by TCRdb to 2019 to 2021). For the study in its entirety: The collaborator samples originated in the United States, Italy and Spain and spanned the acute and convalescent phases of COVID-19. Subjects who had been exposed to COVID-19, were actively infected with it, or had recovered from it provided the deeply sampled blood TCRbeta repertoires that made up the dataset. The sample metadata nearly always contained a de-identified subject ID, COVID-19 status, age in years and sex. Where available, HLA class I and class II types were taken from metadata supplied by the sample provider and were not determined by assay-based typing. The samples were drawn from the first 160 participants of the ongoing ImmuneRACE study and from over 950 subjects provided by 6 global collaborators. The prospective study material was composed of cDNA or gDNA derived from T cells, B-cell-depleted T cells, or PBMCs. A freely available public database, intended as a resource for researchers studying the immune response to SARS-CoV-2, is where the repertoires were released.

Another Seattle source contributed samples from volunteer blood donors who had recovered from COVID-19. Each collaborating institution followed its own protocols to collect whole blood in K2EDTA tubes. For TCRbeta analysis, collaborator samples were shipped as frozen whole blood, as isolated PBMCs, or as DNA extracted from either sample type. Beyond this particular receptor, the publication reports: Clinical and demographic metadata were provided uncurated, with the amount varying by source and participant.

TCRbeta CDR3 regions were amplified from genomic DNA by means of the immunoSEQ Assay, a bias-controlled multiplex PCR. The authors' pipeline ran thus. The number of nucleated cells in each sample was estimated from the amplification of reference gene primers within the assay. To quantify the absolute abundance of each unique TCRbeta CDR3 rearrangement, sequence reads were collapsed and filtered. For each sample, productive Simpson clonality was calculated as the square root of Simpson's diversity index across productive rearrangements. This is the immuneACCESS table as TCRdb keeps it, with only in-frame sequences that have V and J called. A part of the clones is gone; compared with another copy, unresolved V genes explain less than half, and the rest is unexplained. V, J and clone size are taken as reported in that table, and D and trimming were inferred from the DNA itself. The table for this sample lists 250,000 to 300,000 clones; 89% of them were counted only once. Of the sample, 0.85% to 1% is held by the ten largest clones.

This clone was counted once. The antigen this receptor binds is unknown. Base qualities were left out, and no much larger clone turns up one base away. This receptor was obtained from a woman aged 35 to 49 who had recovered from COVID-19. Sequenced sample: peripheral blood.

The DNA reads TGTGCCTCATTGTCGGGAGTCTCAGATACGCAGTATTTT. Translated, it gives CASLSGVSDTQYF. The rearrangement joined TRBV6-5 to TRBJ2-3, with a weak D call of TRBD2 (6 bases match). The junction carries 16 bases between V and J, which are trimmed by 11 bases and 4 bases respectively. CDR1 and CDR2 are read off the germline V gene as MNHEY and SVGAGI. There are 13 amino acids in the CDR3, from cysteine to phenylalanine inclusive. Of all the DNA, just the CDR3 is kept, 39 bases in frame from base 1.